Sequencing of this T cell receptor (beta chain) was carried out in a study of OX40 agonist ivuxolimab in advanced cancers. A word on this clone: What it binds is unknown.

Germline V gene lookup returns CDR1 GTSNPN and CDR2 SVGIG (reference sequence). V lost 4 bases, J lost 0 bases, and 9 bases lay in between. The CDR3 sequence is 14 residues long. Study-wide results and caveats: There were, on average, more expanded clones in CD8+ T cells than in CD4+. CD4+ and CD8+ blood T cells expanded clonally by week 6 at 0.1 to 3.0 mg/kg.

Sequencing was performed with immunoSEQ multiplex PCR; in TCRdb, only in-frame clones are kept and a portion is missing. The table lists roughly 60,000 clones, 80% to 95% of them singletons, with about 0.46% in the top ten. Autoimmune disease history or systemic immunosuppression was exclusionary. This sequence originates from an adult with an advanced solid tumor such as melanoma, head and neck, liver or kidney cancer. The gene calls are TRBV30 and TRBJ1-4; perhaps TRBD1 as D (5 bases). The sample here was CD4+ or CD8+ T cells sorted from blood, taken in a trial of the OX40 agonist ivuxolimab. DNA for the CDR3: TGTGCCTGGAAAACAGGACCAACTAATGAAAAACTGTTTTTT. This encodes CAWKTGPTNEKLFF.